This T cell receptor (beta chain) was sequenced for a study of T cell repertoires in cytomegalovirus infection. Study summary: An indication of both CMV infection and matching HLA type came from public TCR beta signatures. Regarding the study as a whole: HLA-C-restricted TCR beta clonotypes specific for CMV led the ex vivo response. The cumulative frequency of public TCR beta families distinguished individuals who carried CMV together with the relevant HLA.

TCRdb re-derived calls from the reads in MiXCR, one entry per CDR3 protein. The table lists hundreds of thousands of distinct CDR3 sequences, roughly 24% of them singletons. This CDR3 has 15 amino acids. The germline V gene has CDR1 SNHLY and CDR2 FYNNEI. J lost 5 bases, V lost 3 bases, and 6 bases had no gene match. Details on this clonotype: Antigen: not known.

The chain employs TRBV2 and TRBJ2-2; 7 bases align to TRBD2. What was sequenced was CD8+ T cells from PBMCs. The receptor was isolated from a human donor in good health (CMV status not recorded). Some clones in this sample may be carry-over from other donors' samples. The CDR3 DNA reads TGTGCCAGCAGTGACTGGAGTAGCGGGACCGGGGAGCTGTTTTTT. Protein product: CASSDWSSGTGELFF.